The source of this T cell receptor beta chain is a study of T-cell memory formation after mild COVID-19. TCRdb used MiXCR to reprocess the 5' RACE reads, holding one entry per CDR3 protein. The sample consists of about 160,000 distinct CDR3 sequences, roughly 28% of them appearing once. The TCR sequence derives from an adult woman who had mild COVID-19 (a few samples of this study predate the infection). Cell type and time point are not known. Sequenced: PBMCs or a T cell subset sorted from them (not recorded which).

CDR3: CASSLPGTGSSYEQYF. The CDR3 region has the DNA TGTGCCAGCAGCTTACCCGGGACGGGGAGCTCCTACGAGCAGTACTTC. The chain employs TRBV5-6 and TRBJ2-7; D assignment may be TRBD1 or TRBD2 (5 bases each). CDR1 is SGHDT, CDR2 YYEEEE, per germline. The CDR3 has 16 amino acids. With 2 bases removed from V and 0 bases from J, the gap between germline ends came to 15 bases.